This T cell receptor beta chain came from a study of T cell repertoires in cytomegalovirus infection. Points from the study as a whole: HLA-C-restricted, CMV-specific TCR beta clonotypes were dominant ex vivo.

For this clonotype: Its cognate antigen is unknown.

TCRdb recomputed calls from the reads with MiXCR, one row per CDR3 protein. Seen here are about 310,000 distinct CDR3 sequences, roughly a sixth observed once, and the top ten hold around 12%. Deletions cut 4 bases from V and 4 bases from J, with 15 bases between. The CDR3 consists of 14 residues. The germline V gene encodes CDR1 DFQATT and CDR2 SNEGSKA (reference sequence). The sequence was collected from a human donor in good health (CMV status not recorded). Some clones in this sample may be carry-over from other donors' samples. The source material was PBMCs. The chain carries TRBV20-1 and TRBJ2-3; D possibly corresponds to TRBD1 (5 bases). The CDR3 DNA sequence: TGCAGTGCTACCCCGGCACTGGGGCCAGATACGCAGTATTTT. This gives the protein CSATPALGPDTQYF.